What follows describes a single TCR beta chain. The sample holds many counts of this clonotype. Its target antigen remains unknown. Base qualities are missing; no much larger clone stands one base away. CDR3 length: 15 amino acids, cysteine to phenylalanine. Of all the DNA, just the CDR3 is kept, 45 bases in frame from base 1. Taken from the germline V gene, the CDR1 and CDR2 loops are SGDLS and YYNGEE. Germline trimming: 4 bases from V, 6 bases from J; junction bases outside gene matches: 11. For repertoire sequencing, TCR beta CDR3 regions were amplified from RNA transcripts. The first round was an RT-PCR using HTBI primers with the Qiagen OneStep RT-PCR kit, and this first round was followed by a second-round multiplex PCR, then size selection and purification. Libraries were sequenced on an Illumina HiSeq2000 using paired-end 100 bp reads. The paper's data handling went like this. Reads were processed with SOAPnuke, discarding reads with adapters, uncalled bases, mean Phred below 15, or no exact constant-primer or identifier match. High-quality paired reads were merged with COPE v1.2.5. Each unique nucleotide sequence was treated as a clonotype, and MiTCR v1.1 was used to align the clonotypes to the IMGT TRB V, D and J references. The analysis was limited to V-J combinations with a frequency above 0.0001, which together covered 99% to 99.2% of repertoires. For each V-J combination, a TCR clonal expansion and chaos score was defined as F50 clonal expansion divided by the chaos observed in the TCRdist matrix. Welch's t-statistics and random forest were used to narrow the features down to around 13 V-J combinations, which were then fed into a naive Bayes classifier. The Morisita-Horn index was used to measure how similar the thyroid and blood repertoires were. The raw public data were reprocessed by TCRdb itself: fastp quality trimming at Q25, MiXCR clonotype calling, in-frame beta chains only. Each CDR3 protein gets just one entry, which takes the most common genes and DNA from the rows behind it. These V and J calls derive from TCRdb rather than the authors' analysis. The table for this sample lists over a million distinct CDR3 sequences; around a third of them were counted only once. The ten largest clones add up to over 8.5% of the sample.

Hyperthyroidism patients were newly diagnosed, with disease duration under 2 months, and aged 18 to 65 years. Patients were excluded if they had other autoimmune diseases, uncontrolled infections, pregnancy or lactation. Clinical symptoms, serum thyroxine, TRAb, thyroid ultrasound and orbital computed tomography were used for diagnosis. Total RNA was extracted using Trizol reagent, and RNA quality was checked on an Agilent 2100 Bioanalyzer. These data belong to a study of Graves' ophthalmopathy and Graves' hyperthyroidism (dated by TCRdb to the late 2010s). At the level of the whole study: A patient counted as having stable hyperthyroidism if there was no progression to ophthalmopathy within 18 months of follow-up. To explore V-J signatures that separate ophthalmopathy from hyperthyroidism, a discovery set of 95 to 100 patients was enrolled, consisting of about 45 with ophthalmopathy and some 56 with stable hyperthyroidism. TCR beta repertoire signatures were used to distinguish Graves' ophthalmopathy from Graves' hyperthyroidism and to predict progression to ophthalmopathy. After sampling, hyperthyroidism patients received methimazole starting at 30 mg daily, and ophthalmopathy patients received high-dose intravenous methylprednisolone. In total, 135 blood samples were TCR-sequenced: 43 ophthalmopathy, roughly 80 hyperthyroidism and approximately 17 hyperthyroidism-to-ophthalmopathy patients. For independent validation, a separate cohort was made up of approximately 19 hyperthyroidism patients plus 17 patients who later progressed from hyperthyroidism to ophthalmopathy. In more than five hyperthyroidism patients, the T-cell repertoires found in thyroid tissue were compared with those found in blood. Results the study describes overall, beyond this receptor: In cross-validation, the 13-signature model distinguished ophthalmopathy from stable hyperthyroidism with around 90% sensitivity and 81.08% specificity, while in the test set the corresponding values were about 80% and 75%. No statistical method was used to set the sample size in advance, and the investigators knew which group each participant was assigned to. In validation, the model predicted ophthalmopathy progression with less than 71% sensitivity and roughly 78% specificity; some 13 predicted patients were CT-confirmed with GO in a median of about 6.2 months. Most of the expanded thyroid clonotypes with a frequency above 0.001 were also detected in blood, and it was suggested that the thyroid immune response may be reflected by blood repertoires.

This receptor chain uses TRBV9 and TRBJ2-7; the central 9 bases match TRBD2. This TCR was recovered from an adult man with Graves' hyperthyroidism. Sample: peripheral blood or thyroid tissue (not recorded which). DNA sequence: TGTGCCAGCAGCCCCGGGACTAGCTTAGCATCCGAGCAGTACTTC. Translated, it reads CASSPGTSLASEQYF.